These T cell receptor beta chains were read from a single sample in a study of blood T cell repertoires in COVID-19. The assay was immunoSEQ multiplex PCR, and TCRdb's table has in-frame clones only and misses some. The sample has some 180,000 clones; roughly 80% are singletons. Sample: PBMCs or T cells enriched from blood (not recorded which). The receptors shown here come from a man in his sixties who had been exposed to COVID-19. Each CDR3 is given with its conserved first and last residue.

CDR3aa | v_gene
CASSLPSSPSSEQYF | TRBV28
CASSSTGTSYEQYF | TRBV27
CASGLFREQYF | TRBV2
CASSLASGSLTDTQYF | TRBV5-1
CASTKRDYEQYF | TRBV19
CASSSWNRDSPYEQYF | TRBV7-9
CASSERSGLLRGYTF | TRBV6-1
CASSSLGTGGKPQHF | TRBV28
CASRDPTGTRAGYTF | TRBV6-5
CATSGEDRGINYGYTF | TRBV15
CASSYRATGMNTEAFF | TRBV27
CATSRDLGTGGGYTF | TRBV15
CASSPIKYSGELFF | TRBV19
CASSDGPAGGDTQYF | TRBV6-4
CASSLRESNQPQHF | TRBV7-8
CASSITGSWQPQHF | TRBV28
CASTFFERAGFSYNEQFF | TRBV7-9
CASSLVGGPTYEQYF | TRBV7-9
CASGIAGGPNEQFF | TRBV27
CASSLTSGGFFTDTQYF | TRBV5-1
CASSSGRGSYEQYF | TRBV7-2
CSVDTGTTNYGYTF | TRBV29-1
CASSQDGQGKSMETQYF | TRBV3-1/TRBV3-2
CASSKGGGRGWTEAFF | TRBV7-9
CASSLGPMGRGSPLHF | TRBV7-9
CASSSDRQGRGTQYF | TRBV11-3
CATNRAYEQYF | TRBV6-5
CAWEPGQGLNEQFF | TRBV30
CASSESRGELFF | TRBV7-3
CASSRQEVGEQYF | TRBV7-7
CASTVQGVGDTQYF | TRBV6-5
CASSASSSAVGYTF | TRBV11-3
CASSDGQSYEQYF | TRBV9
CACKQPPNTGELFF | TRBV28
CASSPWEQGNTGELFF | TRBV7-2
CASSQVSGVADEQYF | TRBV3-1/TRBV3-2
CASSQGFGVEGYTF | TRBV4-3
CSVEDGSAGTYEQYF | TRBV29-1